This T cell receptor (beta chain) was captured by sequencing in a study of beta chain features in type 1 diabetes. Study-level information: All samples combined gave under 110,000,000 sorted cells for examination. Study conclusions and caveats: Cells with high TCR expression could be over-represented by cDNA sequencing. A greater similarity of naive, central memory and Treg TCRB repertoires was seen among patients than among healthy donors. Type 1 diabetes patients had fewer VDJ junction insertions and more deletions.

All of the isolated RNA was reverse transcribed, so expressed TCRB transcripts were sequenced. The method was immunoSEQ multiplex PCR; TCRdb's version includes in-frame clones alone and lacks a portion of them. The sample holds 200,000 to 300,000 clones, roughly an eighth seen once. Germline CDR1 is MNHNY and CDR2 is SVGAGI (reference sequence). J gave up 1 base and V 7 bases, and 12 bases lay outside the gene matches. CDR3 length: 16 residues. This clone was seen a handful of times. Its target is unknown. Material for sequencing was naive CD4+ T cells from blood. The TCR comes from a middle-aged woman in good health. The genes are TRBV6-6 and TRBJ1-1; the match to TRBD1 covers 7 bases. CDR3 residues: CASTPRTGQGNTEAFF. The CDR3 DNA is TGTGCCAGCACTCCCCGGACAGGCCAGGGGAACACTGAAGCTTTCTTT.